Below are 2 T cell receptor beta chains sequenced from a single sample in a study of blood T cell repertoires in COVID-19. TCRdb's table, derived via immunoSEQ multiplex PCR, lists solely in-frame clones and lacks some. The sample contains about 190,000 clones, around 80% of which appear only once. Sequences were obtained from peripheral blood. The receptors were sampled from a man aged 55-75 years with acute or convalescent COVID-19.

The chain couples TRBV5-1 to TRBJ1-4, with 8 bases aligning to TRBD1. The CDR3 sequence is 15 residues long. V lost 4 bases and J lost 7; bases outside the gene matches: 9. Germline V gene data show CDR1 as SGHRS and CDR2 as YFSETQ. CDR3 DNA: TGCGCCAGCAGCGACCCGGAAACAGGGGGTGAAAAACTGTTTTTT. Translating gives CASSDPETGGEKLFF.

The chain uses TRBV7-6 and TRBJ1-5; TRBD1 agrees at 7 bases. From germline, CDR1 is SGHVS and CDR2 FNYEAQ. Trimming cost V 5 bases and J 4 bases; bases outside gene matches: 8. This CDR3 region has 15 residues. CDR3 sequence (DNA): TGTGCCAGCAGCGAAGAGACAGGGCCAAATCAGCCCCAGCATTTT. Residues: CASSEETGPNQPQHF. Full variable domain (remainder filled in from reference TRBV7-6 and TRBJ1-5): GAGVSQSPRYKVTKRGQDVALRCDPISGHVSLYWYRQALGQGPEFLTYFNYEAQQDKSGLPNDRFSAERPEGSISTLTIQRTEQRDSAMYRCASSEETGPNQPQHFGDGTRLSIL.